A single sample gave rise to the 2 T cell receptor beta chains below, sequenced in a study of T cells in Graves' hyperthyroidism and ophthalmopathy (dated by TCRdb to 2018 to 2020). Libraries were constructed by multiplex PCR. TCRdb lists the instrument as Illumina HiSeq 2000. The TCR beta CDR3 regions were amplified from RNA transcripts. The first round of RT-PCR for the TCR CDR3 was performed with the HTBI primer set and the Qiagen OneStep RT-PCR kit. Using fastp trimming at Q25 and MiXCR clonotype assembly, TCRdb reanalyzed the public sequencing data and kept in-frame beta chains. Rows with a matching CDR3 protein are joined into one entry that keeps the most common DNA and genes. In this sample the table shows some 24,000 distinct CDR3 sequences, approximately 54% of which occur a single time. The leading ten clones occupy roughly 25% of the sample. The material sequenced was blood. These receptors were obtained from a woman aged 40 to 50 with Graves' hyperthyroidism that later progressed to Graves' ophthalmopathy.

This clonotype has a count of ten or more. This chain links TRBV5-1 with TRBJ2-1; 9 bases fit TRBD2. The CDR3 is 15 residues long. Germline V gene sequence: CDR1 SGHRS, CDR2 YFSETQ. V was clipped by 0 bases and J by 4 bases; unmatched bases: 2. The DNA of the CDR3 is TGCGCCAGCAGCTTGGGTAGCGGGAGTTACAATGAGCAGTTCTTC. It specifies CASSLGSGSYNEQFF.

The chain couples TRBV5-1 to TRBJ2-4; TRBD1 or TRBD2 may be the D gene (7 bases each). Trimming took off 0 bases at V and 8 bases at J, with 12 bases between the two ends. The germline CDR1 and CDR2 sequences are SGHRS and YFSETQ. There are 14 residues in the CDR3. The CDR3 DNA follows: TGCGCCAGCAGCTTGGGACAGGGAGGGGACATTCAGTACTTC. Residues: CASSLGQGGDIQYF.